A single sample is the source of the 11 T cell receptor beta chains below, sequenced in a study of radiotherapy plus CTLA-4 blockade in lung cancer. TCRdb's copy holds only in-frame clones and misses some; the assay was immunoSEQ multiplex PCR. The sample shows 110,000 or so clones, about 83% of them seen only once. The sequences come from peripheral blood, collected from a patient treated with radiotherapy plus ipilimumab. These receptors were obtained from a human donor with non-small cell lung cancer who had a partial response to radiotherapy plus ipilimumab.

The rearrangement uses TRBV19 and TRBJ1-2; D is unclear. The CDR3 is made up of 13 amino acids. Trimming left V 4 bases short and J 1 base short, with 7 bases between. Per the germline V gene, CDR1 is LNHDA and CDR2 is SQIVND (reference sequence). CDR3 amino acids: CASSTQNNYGYTF. The CDR3, as DNA: TGTGCCAGTAGTACCCAGAATAACTATGGCTACACCTTC.

V and J are TRBV5-4 and TRBJ2-7; 9 nucleotides line up with TRBD1. The V and J ends lost 0 bases and 4 bases, in that order; junction bases with no gene match: 8. There are 16 residues in the CDR3. Germline V gives CDR1 SGHNT, CDR2 YYREEE (reference sequence). Here the CDR3 reads CASSLEVGGTGYEQYF. The CDR3 nucleotides are TGTGCCAGCAGCTTGGAAGTTGGGGGGACAGGGTACGAGCAGTACTTC.

The rearrangement links TRBV2 to TRBJ2-1, with 8 bases matching TRBD2. After removal of 2 bases from V and 5 bases from J, the junction contained 5 bases not matched to a gene. The CDR3 runs 15 residues. Germline values: CDR1 SNHLY, CDR2 FYNNEI. The CDR3 DNA follows: TGTGCCAGCAGTGAACAAAGCGGGAGTCACAATGAGCAGTTCTTC. Its protein product is CASSEQSGSHNEQFF.

J is TRBJ2-1 and V is TRBV11-1, with 8 bases identical to TRBD2. With 5 bases clipped from V and 5 bases from J, the junction kept 17 bases outside the gene matches. Germline assignment: CDR1 SGHAT and CDR2 FQDESV (reference sequence). This CDR3 region has 18 residues. The CDR3 DNA sequence: TGTGCCAGCAGCCCCGGAGCGGGAGCCCGGGGGGGGGACAATGAGCAGTTCTTC. Translation gives CASSPGAGARGGDNEQFF.

V is TRBV5-5 and J is TRBJ2-1; 12 bases agree with TRBD2. CDR1 and CDR2 (germline): SGHKS, YYEKEE (reference sequence). Trimming at V came to 2 bases and at J to 8 bases, leaving 5 bases not matched to a gene. This CDR3 has 15 amino acids. CDR3 in amino acids: CASSFPTSGSDEQFF. The CDR3 DNA sequence: TGTGCCAGCAGCTTCCCGACTAGCGGGAGCGATGAGCAGTTCTTC.

This chain links TRBV23-1 with TRBJ2-7; D possibly matches TRBD1 or TRBD2 (5 bases each). TRBV23-1 is placed among ORFs of uncertain function. Trimming shortened V by 0 bases and J by 2 bases, and 5 bases separated the two germline ends. CDR3 length equals 13 residues. The DNA for the CDR3 is TGCGCCAGCAGTCAATCGGGGGCCTACGAGCAGTACGTC. Translation gives CASSQSGAYEQYV.

This chain joins TRBV6-5 and TRBJ1-2, with a tentative D call TRBD1 (5 bases). V lost 0 bases and J lost 5, with 16 bases in between. The CDR3 totals 16 residues. Germline values: CDR1 MNHEY, CDR2 SVGAGI. The CDR3 nucleotides read TGTGCCAGCAGTTACTCGATGGGGGGGTCCCCGTATGGCTACACCTTC. Translated: CASSYSMGGSPYGYTF.

The chain uses TRBV28 and TRBJ1-2, with no clear D. Germline V CDR1 and CDR2: MDHEN, SYDVKM. V gave up 1 base and J gave up 6 bases, with 15 bases separating them. This CDR3 has 15 residues. CDR3 loop: CASSLSFHRGDGYTF. CDR3 bases: TGTGCCAGCAGTTTATCATTCCATCGTGGAGATGGCTACACCTTC.

The chain links TRBV6-4 to TRBJ2-3; 11 positions match TRBD2. Germline CDR1 reads MRHNA; CDR2 reads SNTAGT. Germline trimming cut 7 bases from V and 5 bases from J; bases unmatched to any gene: 11. This CDR3 region has 16 residues. CDR3: CASTPTSGTSVDTQYF. DNA for the CDR3: TGTGCCAGCACCCCGACTAGCGGGACTTCTGTAGATACGCAGTATTTT.

The V call is TRBV7-2, the J call TRBJ1-5; D unresolved. V lost 4 bases to trimming and J lost 8 bases, with 12 bases between them. CDR3 length: 13 residues. Per the germline V gene, CDR1 is SGHTA and CDR2 is FQGNSA. CDR3 DNA: TGTGCCAGCAGCTCGAGACCGCAGGAGCCCCAGCATTTT. This translates into CASSSRPQEPQHF.

Only a few counts were recorded for this clone. V gene TRBV19 combines with J gene TRBJ1-4; D not certain. Germline loops: CDR1 LNHDA, CDR2 SQIVND (reference sequence). This CDR3 region has 14 residues. Trimming cost V 3 bases and J 8 bases, with 13 bases left between them. CDR3 amino acids: CASSMPGRNEKLFF. The CDR3 coding sequence is TGTGCCAGTAGTATGCCCGGGAGGAACGAAAAACTGTTTTTT.